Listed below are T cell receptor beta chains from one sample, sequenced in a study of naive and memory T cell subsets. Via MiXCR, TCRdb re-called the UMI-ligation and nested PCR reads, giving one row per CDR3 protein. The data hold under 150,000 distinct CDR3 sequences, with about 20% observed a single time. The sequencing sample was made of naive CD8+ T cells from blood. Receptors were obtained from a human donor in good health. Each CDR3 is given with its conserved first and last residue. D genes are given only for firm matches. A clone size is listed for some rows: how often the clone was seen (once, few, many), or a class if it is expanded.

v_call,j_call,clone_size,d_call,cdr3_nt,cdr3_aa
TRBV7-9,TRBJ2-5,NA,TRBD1,TGTGCCAGCAGCGGACAGGGTTTGGAGACCCAGTACTTC,CASSGQGLETQYF
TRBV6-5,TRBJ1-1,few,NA,TGTGCCAGCAGTTTTTATGATCAGGTGCCGAACACTGAAGCTTTCTTT,CASSFYDQVPNTEAFF
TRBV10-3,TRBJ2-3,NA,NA,TGTGCCATCAGTGAGTCGGTGACAGTCGGCACAGCAGATACGCAGTATTTT,CAISESVTVGTADTQYF
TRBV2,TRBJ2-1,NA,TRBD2,TGTGCCAGCAAACTCACGGTCCAGCGGGGGAGCAATGAGCAGTTCTTC,CASKLTVQRGSNEQFF
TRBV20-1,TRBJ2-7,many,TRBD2,TGCAGTGCCCGAGCGGGAGAAGCCTACGAGCAGTACTTC,CSARAGEAYEQYF
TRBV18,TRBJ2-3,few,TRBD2,TGTGCCAGCTCACCCACATCCGGGAGGACCACAGATACGCAGTATTTT,CASSPTSGRTTDTQYF
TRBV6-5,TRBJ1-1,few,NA,TGTGCCACCACCCAAGGGGGTATGAACACTGAAGCTTTCTTT,CATTQGGMNTEAFF
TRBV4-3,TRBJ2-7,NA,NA,TGCGCCAGCAGCCTAAGACCGGGAACTTACGAGCAGTACTTC,CASSLRPGTYEQYF
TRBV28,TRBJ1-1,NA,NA,TGTGCCAGCACCTTAACAGGCAGCCTCACTGAAGCTTTCTTT,CASTLTGSLTEAFF
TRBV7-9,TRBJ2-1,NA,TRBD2,TGTGCCAGCAGCCACGGACTAGTGGGTAATGAGCAGTTCTTC,CASSHGLVGNEQFF
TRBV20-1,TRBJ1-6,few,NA,TGCAGTGCGAGAGAAACTTCTAATCCTAAGAGGTCCTATAATTCACCCCTCCACTTT,CSARETSNPKRSYNSPLHF
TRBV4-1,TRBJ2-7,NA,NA,TGCGCCAGCAGCCAAGATCCCTTTCGGGGTCTTCAGGTCTACGAGCAGTACTTC,CASSQDPFRGLQVYEQYF
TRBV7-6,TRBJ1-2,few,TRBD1,TGTGCCAGCAGCTCACAGGGGGTTTATGGCTACACCTTC,CASSSQGVYGYTF